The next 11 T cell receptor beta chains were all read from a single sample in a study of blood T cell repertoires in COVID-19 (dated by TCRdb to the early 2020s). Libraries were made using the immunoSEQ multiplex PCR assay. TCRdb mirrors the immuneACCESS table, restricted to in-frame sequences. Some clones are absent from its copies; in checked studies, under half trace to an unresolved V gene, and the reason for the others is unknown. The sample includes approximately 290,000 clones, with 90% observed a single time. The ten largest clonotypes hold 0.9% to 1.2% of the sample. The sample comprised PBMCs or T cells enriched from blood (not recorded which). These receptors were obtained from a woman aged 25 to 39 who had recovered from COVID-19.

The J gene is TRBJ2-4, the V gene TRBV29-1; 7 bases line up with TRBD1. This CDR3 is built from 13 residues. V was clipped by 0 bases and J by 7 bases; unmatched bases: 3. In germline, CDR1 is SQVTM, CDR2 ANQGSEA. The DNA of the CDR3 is TGCAGCGTTGAAGATCAACAGGGGAACATTCAGTACTTC. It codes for CSVEDQQGNIQYF.

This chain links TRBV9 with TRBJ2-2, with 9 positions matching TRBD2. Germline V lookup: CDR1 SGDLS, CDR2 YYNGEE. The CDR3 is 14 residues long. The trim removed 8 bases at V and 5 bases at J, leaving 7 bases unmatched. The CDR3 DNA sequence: TGTGCCAGGGGGGGGCTAGCGGGGACCGGGGAGCTGTTTTTT. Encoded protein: CARGGLAGTGELFF. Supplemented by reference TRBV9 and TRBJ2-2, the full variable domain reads DSGVTQTPKHLITATGQRVTLRCSPRSGDLSVYWYQQSLDQGLQFLIQYYNGEERAKGNILERFSAQQFPDLHSELNLSSLELGDSALYFCARGGLAGTGELFFGEGSRLTVL.

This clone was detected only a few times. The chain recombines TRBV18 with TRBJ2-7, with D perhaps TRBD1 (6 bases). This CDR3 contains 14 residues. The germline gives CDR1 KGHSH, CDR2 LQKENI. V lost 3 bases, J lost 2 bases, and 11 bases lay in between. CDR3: CASSPQDSTYEQYF. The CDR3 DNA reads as TGTGCCAGCTCACCGCAGGACAGTACCTACGAGCAGTACTTC. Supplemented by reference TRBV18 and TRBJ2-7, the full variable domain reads NAGVMQNPRHLVRRRGQEARLRCSPMKGHSHVYWYRQLPEEGLKFMVYLQKENIIDESGMPKERFSAEFPKEGPSILRIQQVVRGDSAAYFCASSPQDSTYEQYFGPGTRLTVT.

This chain's CDR3 is CATGRRQGLGSNQPQHF. In DNA form, the CDR3 reads TGTGCCACCGGGAGGCGACAGGGGCTGGGTAGCAATCAGCCCCAGCATTTT. This chain connects TRBV28 to TRBJ1-5, with 8 bases aligning to TRBD1. The CDR3 is 17 residues long. CDR1 MDHEN and CDR2 SYDVKM come from the germline V gene. V gave up 10 bases and J gave up 0 bases; unmatched junction bases: 14.

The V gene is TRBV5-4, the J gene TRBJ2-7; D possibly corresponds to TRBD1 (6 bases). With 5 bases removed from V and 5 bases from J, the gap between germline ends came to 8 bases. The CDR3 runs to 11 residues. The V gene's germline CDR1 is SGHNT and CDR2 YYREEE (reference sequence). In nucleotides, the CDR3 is TGTGCCAGCAGATCAGGGGACGAGCAGTACTTC. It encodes CASRSGDEQYF.

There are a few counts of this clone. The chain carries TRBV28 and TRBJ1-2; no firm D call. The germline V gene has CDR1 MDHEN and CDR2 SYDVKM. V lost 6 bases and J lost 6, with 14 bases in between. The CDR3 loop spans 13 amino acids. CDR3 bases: TGTGCCAGCAGCCAGTTTCACACCAATGGCTACACCTTC. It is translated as CASSQFHTNGYTF.

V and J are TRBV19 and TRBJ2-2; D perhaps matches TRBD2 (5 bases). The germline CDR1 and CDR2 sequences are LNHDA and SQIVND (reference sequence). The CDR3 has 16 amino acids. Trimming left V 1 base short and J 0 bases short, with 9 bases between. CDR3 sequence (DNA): TGTGCCAGTAGTATAGGGGCGAGGGCGAACACCGGGGAGCTGTTTTTT. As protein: CASSIGARANTGELFF. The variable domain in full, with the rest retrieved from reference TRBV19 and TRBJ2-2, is DGGITQSPKYLFRKEGQNVTLSCEQNLNHDAMYWYRQDPGQGLRLIYYSQIVNDFQKGDIAEGYSVSREKKESFPLTVTSAQKNPTAFYLCASSIGARANTGELFFGEGSRLTVL.

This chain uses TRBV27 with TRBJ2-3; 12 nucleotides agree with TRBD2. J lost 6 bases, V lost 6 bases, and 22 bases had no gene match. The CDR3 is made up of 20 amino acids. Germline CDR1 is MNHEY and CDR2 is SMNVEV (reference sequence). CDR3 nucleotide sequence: TGTGCCAGCAGCCAAGGGTATCGACTAGCGGGAGAGTCCACAAAGGATACGCAGTATTTT. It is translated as CASSQGYRLAGESTKDTQYF.

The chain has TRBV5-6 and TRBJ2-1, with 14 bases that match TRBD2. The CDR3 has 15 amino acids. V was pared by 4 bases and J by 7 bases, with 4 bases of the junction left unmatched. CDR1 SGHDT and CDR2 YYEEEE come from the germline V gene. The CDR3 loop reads CASSPGLAGVNEQFF. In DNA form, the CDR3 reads TGTGCCAGCAGCCCGGGACTAGCGGGAGTAAATGAGCAGTTCTTC.

CDR3 amino acids: CASSKGLAGLYTQYF. The CDR3 DNA reads TGTGCCAGCAGCAAGGGACTAGCGGGCCTTTATACGCAGTATTTT. The chain employs TRBV5-6 and TRBJ2-3; 12 nucleotides agree with TRBD2. Germline CDR1 reads SGHDT; CDR2 reads YYEEEE. The length of the CDR3 is 15 residues. The junction had 7 bases not matched to a gene; V was cut back by 4 bases and J by 7 bases.

The CDR3 loop reads CASNSNRGARGAQHF. The CDR3 bases are TGTGCCAGTAATTCTAACCGGGGGGCCCGAGGGGCCCAGCATTTT. This sequence joins TRBV19 and TRBJ1-5, with D possibly matching TRBD1 (6 bases). CDR3 length: 15 residues. V was cut by 7 bases and J by 11 bases, with 24 bases left in between. Germline lookup yields CDR1 LNHDA and CDR2 SQIVND (reference sequence). Full variable domain (outside the CDR3, taken from reference TRBV19 and TRBJ1-5): DGGITQSPKYLFRKEGQNVTLSCEQNLNHDAMYWYRQDPGQGLRLIYYSQIVNDFQKGDIAEGYSVSREKKESFPLTVTSAQKNPTAFYLCASNSNRGARGAQHFGDGTRLSIL.